This T cell receptor beta chain was profiled in a study of T cells in Graves' hyperthyroidism and ophthalmopathy. The CDR3 contains 13 residues. Trimming stripped 2 bases from V and 1 base from J, with 8 bases between. Per the germline V gene, CDR1 is GTSNPN and CDR2 is SVGIG (reference sequence). The study's findings and limits: Most expanded thyroid clonotypes above 0.001 also appeared in blood.

TCR beta CDR3 regions were amplified from RNA. First-round RT-PCR with HTBI primers amplified the TCR CDR3 region. TCRdb used MiXCR to reprocess the multiplex PCR reads, holding one entry per CDR3 protein. The sample holds about 350,000 distinct CDR3 sequences; around 13% are singletons and the top ten take 20% to 25%. Ten or more counts support this clonotype. The antigen is not known. The hyperthyroidism patients had all been newly diagnosed, and their disease duration was under 2 months. Their ages ranged from 18 to 65 years. Cells are PBMCs isolated from around 9.4 ml of fresh blood. Sequencing was done on a sample of blood. This sequence joins TRBV30 and TRBJ1-1; D is perhaps TRBD1 (6 bases). The TCR sequence derives from a woman aged 25 to 39 with Graves' hyperthyroidism. CDR3 amino acids: CAWSRTENTEAFF. The CDR3 bases are TGTGCCTGGAGTCGGACAGAGAACACTGAAGCTTTCTTT.